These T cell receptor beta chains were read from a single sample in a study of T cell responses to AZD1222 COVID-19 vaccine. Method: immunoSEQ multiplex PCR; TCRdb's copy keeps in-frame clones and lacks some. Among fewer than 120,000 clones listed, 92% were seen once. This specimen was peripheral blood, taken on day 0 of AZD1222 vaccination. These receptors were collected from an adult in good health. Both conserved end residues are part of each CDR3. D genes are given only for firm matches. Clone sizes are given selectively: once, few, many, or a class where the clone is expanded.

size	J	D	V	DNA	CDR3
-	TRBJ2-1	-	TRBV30	TGTGCCTGGAGTGCGGCCGGGAATGAGCAGTTCTTC	CAWSAAGNEQFF
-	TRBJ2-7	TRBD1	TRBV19	TGTGCCAGTAGTATCCGACAGGGGGCCGGCGAGCAGTACTTC	CASSIRQGAGEQYF
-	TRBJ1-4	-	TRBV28	TGTGCCAGCAGTCAGGAGCAGGGAGGCGAAAAACTGTTTTTT	CASSQEQGGEKLFF
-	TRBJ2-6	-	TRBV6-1	TGTGCCAGCAGTGAAGAGAACTCTGGGGCCAACGTCCTGACTTTC	CASSEENSGANVLTF
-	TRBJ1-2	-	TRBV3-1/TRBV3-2	TGTGCCAGCAGCCAAAGTCAGGGCGGCTACACCTTC	CASSQSQGGYTF
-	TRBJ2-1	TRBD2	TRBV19	TGTGCCAGTAGTATTGGCGGGGGGCCCTACAATGAGCAGTTCTTC	CASSIGGGPYNEQFF
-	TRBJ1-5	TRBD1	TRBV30	TGTGCCTGGAGTGCCGGACAGGGGGGACGTCAGCCCCAGCATTTT	CAWSAGQGGRQPQHF
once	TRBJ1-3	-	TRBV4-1	TGCGCCAGCAGCCAACCCCGGTCCCGTGGAAACACCATATATTTT	CASSQPRSRGNTIYF
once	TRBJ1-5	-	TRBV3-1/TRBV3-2	TGTGCCAGCAGCCAAGAAGGAGGCAATCAGCCCCAGCATTTT	CASSQEGGNQPQHF
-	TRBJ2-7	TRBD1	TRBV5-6	TGTGCCAGCAGCCTGGGACAGGGTGGAGAGCAGTACTTC	CASSLGQGGEQYF
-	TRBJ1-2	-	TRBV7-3	TGTGCCAGCAGCTCGGACAGAGGAGGCTACACCTTC	CASSSDRGGYTF
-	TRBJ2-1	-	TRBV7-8	TGTGCCAGCAGCTCCCACACCGATGAGCAGTTCTTC	CASSSHTDEQFF
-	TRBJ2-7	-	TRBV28	TGTGCCAGCAGTCCCGGGACACCAATGGCAGGTTCCTACGAGCAGTACTTC	CASSPGTPMAGSYEQYF
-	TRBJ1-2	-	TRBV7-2	TGTGCCAGCAGCTTAAGCTACCGGGGAAATAACTATGGCTACACCTTC	CASSLSYRGNNYGYTF
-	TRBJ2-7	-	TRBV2	TGTGCCAGCAGTCCGGACAGCTCTTTCTCCTACGAGCAGTACTTC	CASSPDSSFSYEQYF
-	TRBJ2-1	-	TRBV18	TGTGCCAGCTCACCACCCCTAGGAAGCTCCTACAATGAGCAGTTCTTC	CASSPPLGSSYNEQFF
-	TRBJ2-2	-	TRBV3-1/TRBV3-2	TGTGCCAGCAGCCAAGGCAGGACATCGACCGGGGAGCTGTTTTTT	CASSQGRTSTGELFF
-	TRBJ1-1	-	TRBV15	TGTGCCACCAGCAGGGCCCCTAGGGGCCCGAGGGGTCCTGAAGCTTTCTTT	CATSRAPRGPRGPEAFF
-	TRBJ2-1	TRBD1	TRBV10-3	TGTGCCATCGGGGACAGGGACTCTCCGGGGCAGTTCTTC	CAIGDRDSPGQFF
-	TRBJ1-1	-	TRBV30	TGTGCCTGGAGCGCTAACTTCGGGGTGAACACTGAAGCTTTCTTT	CAWSANFGVNTEAFF
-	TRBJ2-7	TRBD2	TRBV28	TGTGCCAGCAGTTTAAGCACTAGCGGGGGGCGTGAGCAGTACTTC	CASSLSTSGGREQYF
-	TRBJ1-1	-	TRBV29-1	TGCAGCCCCCTCCCAGGCCTGGGGACTGAAGCTTTCTTT	CSPLPGLGTEAFF
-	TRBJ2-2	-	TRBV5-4	TGTGCCAGCAGCTTGGTGACGCATTCGAACACCGGGGAGCTGTTTTTT	CASSLVTHSNTGELFF
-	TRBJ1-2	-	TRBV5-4	TGTGCCAGCAGCTTGTTGGGTGGCTACACCTTC	CASSLLGGYTF
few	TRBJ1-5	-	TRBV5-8	TGTGCCAGCAATCCCGCTGAGGGGAGTCAGCCCCAGCATTTT	CASNPAEGSQPQHF
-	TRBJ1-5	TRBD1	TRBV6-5	TGTGCCAGCAGTAAGGGGGCGAGCAATCAGCCCCAGCATTTT	CASSKGASNQPQHF
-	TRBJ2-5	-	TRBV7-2	TGTGCCAGCAGCTCCCGGGGCGGGGCGGGACAAGAGACCCAGTACTTC	CASSSRGGAGQETQYF
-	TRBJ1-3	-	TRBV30	TGTGCCTGTGCTCCTGGAAACACCATATATTTT	CACAPGNTIYF
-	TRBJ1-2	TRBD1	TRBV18	TGTGCCAGCTCACCCGGACAGGCGATCACCTATGGCTACACCTTC	CASSPGQAITYGYTF
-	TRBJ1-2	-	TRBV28	TGTGCCAGCAGTTTAGGAGCGGGCTATGGCTACACCTTC	CASSLGAGYGYTF
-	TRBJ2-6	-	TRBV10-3	TGTGCCATAAGAAAGGGGTGGGGCTCTGGGGCCAACGTCCTGACTTTC	CAIRKGWGSGANVLTF
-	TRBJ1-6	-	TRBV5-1	TGCGCCAGCAGCTTGGAAGGTGCACATAATTCACCCCTCCACTTT	CASSLEGAHNSPLHF
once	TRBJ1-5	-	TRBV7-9	TGTGCCAGCAGCTTAGTGGCCCTAACAGGGACCTATAGCAATCAGCCCCAGCATTTT	CASSLVALTGTYSNQPQHF
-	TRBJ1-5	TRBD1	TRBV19	TGTGCCAGTAGTATAAGTGGGACAGCGTATAGCAATCAGCCCCAGCATTTT	CASSISGTAYSNQPQHF
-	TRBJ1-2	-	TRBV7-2	TGTGCCAGCAGCTTAGCTGGTCGAATTTTAAACTATGGCTACACCTTC	CASSLAGRILNYGYTF
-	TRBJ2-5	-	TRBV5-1	TGCGCCAGCAGCTTGAGTCCGGGATCCCAAGAGACCCAGTACTTC	CASSLSPGSQETQYF
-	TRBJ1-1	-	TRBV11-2	TGTGCCAGCAGCCCCGCCCCCAGGATGACTGAAGCTTTCTTT	CASSPAPRMTEAFF
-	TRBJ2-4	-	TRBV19	TGTGCCAGTAGTATAGATTGGTTAGGAGTCAACATTCAGTACTTC	CASSIDWLGVNIQYF
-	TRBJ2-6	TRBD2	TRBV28	TGTGCCAGCAGTCCCCACCCGGGAGGGAGAAAGGGGGCCAACGTCCTGACTTTC	CASSPHPGGRKGANVLTF
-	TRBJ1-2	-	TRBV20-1	TGCAGTGCTAGAGGGATTGTCACCTTC	CSARGIVTF
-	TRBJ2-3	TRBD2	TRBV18	TGTGCCAGCTCATCCCGACTAGCGCGGAGCACAGATACGCAGTATTTT	CASSSRLARSTDTQYF
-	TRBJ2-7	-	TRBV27	TGTGCCAGTTCTCCAGGGGGGGTCTCCTACGAGCAGTACTTC	CASSPGGVSYEQYF
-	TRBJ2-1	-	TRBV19	TGTGCCAGTAGTATAGGGCTAACTGAGCAGTTCTTC	CASSIGLTEQFF
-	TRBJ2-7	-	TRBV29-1	TGCAGCGCACAGGGAGACAGGACCTACGAGCAGTACTTC	CSAQGDRTYEQYF
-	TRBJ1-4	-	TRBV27	TGTGCCAGCAGTTTTAGGGTGGGGGAAAAACTGTTTTTT	CASSFRVGEKLFF
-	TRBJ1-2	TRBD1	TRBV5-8	TGTGCCAGCAGGGGGACAGCTAACTATGGCTACACCTTC	CASRGTANYGYTF
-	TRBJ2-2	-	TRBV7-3	TGTGCCAGCAGCAGGCCGGGGCCAGGGGAGACCGGGGAGCTGTTTTTT	CASSRPGPGETGELFF
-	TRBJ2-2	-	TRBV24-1	TGTGCCACCAGTGATTTAGGACCATTCACCGGGGAGCTGTTTTTT	CATSDLGPFTGELFF
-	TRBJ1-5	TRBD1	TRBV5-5	TGTGCCAGCAGCTTAGGGCAGGGGGGCAATCAGCCCCAGCATTTT	CASSLGQGGNQPQHF